This passage covers 5 T cell receptor beta chains from one sample sequenced in a study of T cells in Graves' hyperthyroidism and ophthalmopathy. Authors of the study amplified TCR beta CDR3 regions from RNA transcripts. The TCR CDR3 was amplified in a first-round RT-PCR using the HTBI primer set. TCRdb itself ran the multiplex PCR reads through MiXCR, one entry per CDR3 protein. This table holds around 700,000 distinct CDR3 sequences, just over 35% found once. The source material was blood. These receptors came from a woman between 35 and 50 years old with Graves' hyperthyroidism.

There are a few counts of this clonotype. V gene TRBV4-3 combines with J gene TRBJ1-2; D gene ambiguous. V lost 1 base and J 0 bases, leaving 12 bases between the germline ends. The CDR3 consists of 16 residues. The V gene's germline CDR1 is LGHNA and CDR2 YSLEER. The CDR3 DNA is TGCGCCAGCAGCCAAGTATCCGGGGTATCTAACTATGGCTACACCTTC. Translated: CASSQVSGVSNYGYTF.

The sample holds a few counts of this clonotype. This rearrangement joins TRBV20-1 to TRBJ2-7, with a possible D match to TRBD2 (7 bases). The CDR3 runs to 18 residues. Per the germline V gene, CDR1 is DFQATT and CDR2 is SNEGSKA (reference sequence). Trimming took off 6 bases at V and 7 bases at J, with 34 bases between the two ends. CDR3 coding DNA: TGCAGTGCCGACCCTCACAGGGATATGGCGGGAGCCCCGGGGGAGCAGTACTTC. Translated: CSADPHRDMAGAPGEQYF.

This clonotype was observed many times. The chain has TRBV7-6 and TRBJ2-7; 8 bases map to TRBD1. The length of the CDR3 is 14 residues. Trimming took 4 bases from V and 2 from J; bases not matched to a gene: 4. CDR1 SGHVS and CDR2 FNYEAQ come from the germline V gene. The CDR3 DNA sequence: TGTGCCAGCAGCTCACAGGGGGACCCCTACGAGCAGTACTTC. Protein: CASSSQGDPYEQYF.

This chain joins TRBV7-2 and TRBJ1-2; maybe TRBD1 (6 bases). This CDR3 region has 16 residues. The ends were cut back, 1 base at V and 4 bases at J, with 16 bases in the middle. Germline values: CDR1 SGHTA, CDR2 FQGNSA. The CDR3 protein is CASSLGGAERGYGYTF. CDR3 nucleotides: TGTGCCAGCAGCTTAGGGGGGGCAGAAAGGGGCTATGGCTACACCTTC. Looking up the rest from reference TRBV7-2 and TRBJ1-2 gives the full variable domain: GAGVSQSPSNKVTEKGKDVELRCDPISGHTALYWYRQSLGQGLEFLIYFQGNSAPDKSGLPSDRFSAERTGGSVSTLTIQRTQQEDSAVYLCASSLGGAERGYGYTFGSGTRLTVV.

This clonotype is a singleton in its sample. This chain connects TRBV25-1 to TRBJ1-2; 7 positions match TRBD1. This CDR3 is 13 amino acids long. Trimming removed 8 bases from V and 8 bases from J; junction bases left unmatched: 11. The germline gives CDR1 MGHDK, CDR2 SYGVNS. Written as DNA, the CDR3 is TGTGCCAGCCGCATAGGGGGCGCAACCGGCTACACCTTC. It specifies CASRIGGATGYTF.